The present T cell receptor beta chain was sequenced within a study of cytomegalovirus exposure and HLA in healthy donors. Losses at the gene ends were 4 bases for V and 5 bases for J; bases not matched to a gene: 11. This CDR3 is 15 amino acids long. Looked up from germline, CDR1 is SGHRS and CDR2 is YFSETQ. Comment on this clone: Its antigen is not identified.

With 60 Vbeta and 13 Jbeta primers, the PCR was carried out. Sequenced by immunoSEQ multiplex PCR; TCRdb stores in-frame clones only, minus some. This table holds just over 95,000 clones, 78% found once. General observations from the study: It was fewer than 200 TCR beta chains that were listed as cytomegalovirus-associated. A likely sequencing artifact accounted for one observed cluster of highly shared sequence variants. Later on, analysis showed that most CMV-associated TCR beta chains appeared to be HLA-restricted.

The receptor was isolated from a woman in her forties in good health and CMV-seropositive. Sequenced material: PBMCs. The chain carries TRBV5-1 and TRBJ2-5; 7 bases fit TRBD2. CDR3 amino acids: CASSGRGGSLETQYF. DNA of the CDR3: TGCGCCAGCAGCGGCCGGGGCGGGAGCTTGGAGACCCAGTACTTC.